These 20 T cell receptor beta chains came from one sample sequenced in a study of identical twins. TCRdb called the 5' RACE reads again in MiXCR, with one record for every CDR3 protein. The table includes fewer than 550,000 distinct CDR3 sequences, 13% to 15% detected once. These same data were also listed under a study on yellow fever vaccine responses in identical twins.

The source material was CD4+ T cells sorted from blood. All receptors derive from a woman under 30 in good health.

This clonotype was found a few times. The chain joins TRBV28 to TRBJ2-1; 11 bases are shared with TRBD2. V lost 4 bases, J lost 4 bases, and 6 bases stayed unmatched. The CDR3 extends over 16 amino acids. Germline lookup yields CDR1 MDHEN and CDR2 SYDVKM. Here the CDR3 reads CASSSQLAGEYNEQFF. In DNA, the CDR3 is TGTGCCAGCAGTTCCCAACTAGCGGGAGAATACAATGAGCAGTTCTTC. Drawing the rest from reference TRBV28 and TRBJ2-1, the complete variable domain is DVKVTQSSRYLVKRTGEKVFLECVQDMDHENMFWYRQDPGLGLRLIYFSYDVKMKEKGDIPEGYSVSREKKERFSLILESASTNQTSMYLCASSSQLAGEYNEQFFGPGTRLTVL.

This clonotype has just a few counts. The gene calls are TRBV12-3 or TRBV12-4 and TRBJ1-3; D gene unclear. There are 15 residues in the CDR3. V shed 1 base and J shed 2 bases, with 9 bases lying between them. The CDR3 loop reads CASSLGTSPGNTIYF. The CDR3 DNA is TGTGCCAGCAGTTTAGGGACTTCGCCTGGAAACACCATATATTTT.

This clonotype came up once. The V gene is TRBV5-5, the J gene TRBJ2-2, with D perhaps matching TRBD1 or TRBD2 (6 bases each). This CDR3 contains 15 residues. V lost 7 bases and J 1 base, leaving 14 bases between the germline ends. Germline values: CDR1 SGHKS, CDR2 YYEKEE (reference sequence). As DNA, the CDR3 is TGTGCCAGCCTGGAGGGGACATTGAACACCGGGGAGCTGTTTTTT. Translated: CASLEGTLNTGELFF.

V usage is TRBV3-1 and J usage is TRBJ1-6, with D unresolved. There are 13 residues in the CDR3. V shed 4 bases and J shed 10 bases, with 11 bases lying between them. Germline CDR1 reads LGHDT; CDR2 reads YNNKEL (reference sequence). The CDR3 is CASSPTGRSPLHF. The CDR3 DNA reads TGTGCCAGCAGCCCCACCGGTAGGTCACCCCTCCACTTT. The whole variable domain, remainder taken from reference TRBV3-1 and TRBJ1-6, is DTAVSQTPKYLVTQMGNDKSIKCEQNLGHDTMYWYKQDSKKFLKIMFSYNNKELIINETVPNRFSPKSPDKAHLNLHINSLELGDSAVYFCASSPTGRSPLHFGNGTRLTVT.

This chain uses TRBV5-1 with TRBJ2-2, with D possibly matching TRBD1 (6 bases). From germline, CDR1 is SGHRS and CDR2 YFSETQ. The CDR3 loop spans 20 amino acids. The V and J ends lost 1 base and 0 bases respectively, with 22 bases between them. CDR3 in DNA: TGCGCCAGCAGCTTGTTGTTTGGGGGCGCTTCAAACGCGAACACCGGGGAGCTGTTTTTT. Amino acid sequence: CASSLLFGGASNANTGELFF.

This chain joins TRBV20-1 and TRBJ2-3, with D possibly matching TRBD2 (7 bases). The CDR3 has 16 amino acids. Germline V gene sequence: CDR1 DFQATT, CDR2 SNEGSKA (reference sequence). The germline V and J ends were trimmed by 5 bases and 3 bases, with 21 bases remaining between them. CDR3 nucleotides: TGCAGTGCTTGCCCCCCGGGGGGCGCTTGGACAGATACGCAGTATTTT. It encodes CSACPPGGAWTDTQYF.

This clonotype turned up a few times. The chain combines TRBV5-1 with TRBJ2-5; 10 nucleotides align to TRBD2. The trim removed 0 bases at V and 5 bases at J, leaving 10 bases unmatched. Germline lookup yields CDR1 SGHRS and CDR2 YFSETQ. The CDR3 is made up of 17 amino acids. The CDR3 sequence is CASSLGASGRSSETQYF. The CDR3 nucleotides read TGCGCCAGCAGCTTGGGGGCTAGCGGGAGATCTTCCGAGACCCAGTACTTC.

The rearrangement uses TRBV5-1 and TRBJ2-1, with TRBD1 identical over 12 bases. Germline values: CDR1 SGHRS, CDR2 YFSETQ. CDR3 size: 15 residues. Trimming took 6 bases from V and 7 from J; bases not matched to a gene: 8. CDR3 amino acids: CASTAGTGGENEQFF. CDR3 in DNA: TGCGCCAGCACCGCCGGGACAGGGGGCGAGAATGAGCAGTTCTTC.

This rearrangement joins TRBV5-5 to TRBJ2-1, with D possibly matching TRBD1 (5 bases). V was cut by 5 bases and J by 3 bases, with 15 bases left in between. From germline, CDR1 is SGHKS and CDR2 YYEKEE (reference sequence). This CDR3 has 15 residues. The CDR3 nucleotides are TGTGCCAGCAGATTAATCCAGGGCGGCTACAATGAGCAGTTCTTC. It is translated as CASRLIQGGYNEQFF.

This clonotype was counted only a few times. The CDR3 DNA follows: TGTGCCACCAGTGATCCAGGTTACTCCTACAATGAGCAGTTCTTC. Translating it yields CATSDPGYSYNEQFF. The chain uses TRBV24-1 and TRBJ2-1; D uncertain. Trimming stripped 3 bases from V and 0 bases from J, with 8 bases between. Germline V gives CDR1 KGHDR, CDR2 SFDVKD. This CDR3 has 15 residues.

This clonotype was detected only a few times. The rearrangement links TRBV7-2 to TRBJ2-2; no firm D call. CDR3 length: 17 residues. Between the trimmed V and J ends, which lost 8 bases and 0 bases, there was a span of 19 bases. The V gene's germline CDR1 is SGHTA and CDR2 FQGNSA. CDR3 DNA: TGTGCCAGCCCCCCTAGGCCCGGCCGGGCGAACACCGGGGAGCTGTTTTTT. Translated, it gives CASPPRPGRANTGELFF.

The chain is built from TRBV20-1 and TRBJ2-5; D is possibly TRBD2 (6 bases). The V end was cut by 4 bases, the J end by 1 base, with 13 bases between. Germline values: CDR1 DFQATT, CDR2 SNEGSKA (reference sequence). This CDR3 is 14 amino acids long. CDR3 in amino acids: CSATEPGGQETQYF. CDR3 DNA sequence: TGCAGTGCTACGGAACCCGGGGGCCAAGAGACCCAGTACTTC.

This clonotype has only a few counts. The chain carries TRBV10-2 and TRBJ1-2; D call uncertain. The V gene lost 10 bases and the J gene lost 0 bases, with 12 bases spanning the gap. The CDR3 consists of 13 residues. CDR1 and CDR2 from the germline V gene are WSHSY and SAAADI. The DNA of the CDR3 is TGCGCCACCCAACAGCGAGCTAACTATGGCTACACCTTC. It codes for CATQQRANYGYTF.

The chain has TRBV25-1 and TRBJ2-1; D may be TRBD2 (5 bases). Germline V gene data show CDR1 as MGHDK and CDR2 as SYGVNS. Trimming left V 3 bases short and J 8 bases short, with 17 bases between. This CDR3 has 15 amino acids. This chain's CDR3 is CASSDGAADSYEQFF. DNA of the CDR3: TGTGCCAGCAGTGACGGAGCGGCCGACTCGTATGAGCAGTTCTTC.

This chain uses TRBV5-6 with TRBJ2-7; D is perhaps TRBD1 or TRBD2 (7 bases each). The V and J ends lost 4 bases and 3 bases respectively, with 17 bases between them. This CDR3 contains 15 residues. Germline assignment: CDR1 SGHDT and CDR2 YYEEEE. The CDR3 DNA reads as TGTGCCAGCAGCCTGTTGGGACAGCGGGACTACGAGCAGTACGTC. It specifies CASSLLGQRDYEQYV.

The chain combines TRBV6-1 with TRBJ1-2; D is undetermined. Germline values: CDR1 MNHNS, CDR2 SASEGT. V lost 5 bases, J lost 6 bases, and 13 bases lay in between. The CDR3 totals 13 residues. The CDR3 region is CASSLGLADGYTF. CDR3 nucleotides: TGTGCCAGCAGTCTGGGTCTAGCAGATGGCTACACCTTC.

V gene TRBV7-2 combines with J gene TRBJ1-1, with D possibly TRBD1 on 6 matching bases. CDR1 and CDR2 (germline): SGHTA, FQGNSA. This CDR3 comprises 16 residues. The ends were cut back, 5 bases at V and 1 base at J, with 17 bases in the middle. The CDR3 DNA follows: TGTGCCAGCAGCCGAAGACCGGGACAAAGGAACACTGAAGCTTTCTTT. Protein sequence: CASSRRPGQRNTEAFF. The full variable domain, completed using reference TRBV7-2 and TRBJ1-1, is GAGVSQSPSNKVTEKGKDVELRCDPISGHTALYWYRQSLGQGLEFLIYFQGNSAPDKSGLPSDRFSAERTGGSVSTLTIQRTQQEDSAVYLCASSRRPGQRNTEAFFGQGTRLTVV.

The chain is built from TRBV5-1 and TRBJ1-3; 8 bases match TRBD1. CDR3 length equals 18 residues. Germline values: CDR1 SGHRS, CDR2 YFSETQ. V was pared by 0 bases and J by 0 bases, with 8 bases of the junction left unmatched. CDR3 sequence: CASSLEVGTGHSGNTIYF. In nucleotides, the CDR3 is TGCGCCAGCAGCTTGGAGGTGGGGACAGGCCACTCTGGAAACACCATATATTTT.

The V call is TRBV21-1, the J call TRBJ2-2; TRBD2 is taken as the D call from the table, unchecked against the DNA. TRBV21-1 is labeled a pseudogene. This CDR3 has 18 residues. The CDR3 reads CASSKFGDSREGTGELFF. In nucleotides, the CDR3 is TGTGCCAGCAGCAAATTCGGAGACTCGCGGGAGGGGACCGGGGAGCTGTTTTTT.

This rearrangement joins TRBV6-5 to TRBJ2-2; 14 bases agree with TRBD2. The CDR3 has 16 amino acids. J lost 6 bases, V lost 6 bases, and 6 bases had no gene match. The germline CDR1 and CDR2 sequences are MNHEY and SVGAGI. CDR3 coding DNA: TGTGCCAGCAGATTAGGACTAGCGGGAGGCCCCGGGGAGCTGTTTTTT. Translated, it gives CASRLGLAGGPGELFF.